A selection of T cell receptor beta chains follows, all from one sample in a study of blood T cell repertoires in COVID-19. Sequenced by immunoSEQ multiplex PCR; TCRdb stores in-frame clones only, minus some. The repertoire holds 90,000 or so clones, over 70% seen once, with under 1.2% in the top ten. The source material was peripheral blood. The receptors here all came from a human donor in a cohort sampled during active COVID-19. CDR3s include the opening cysteine and the closing phenylalanine or tryptophan. A D gene is named only where the DNA matches it firmly. Where a row states a size, it is once, few, many or the class of an expanded clone; other rows omit it.

>NA|NA|TRBV9|TRBJ2-1|16
CASSVGGLQGLNEQFF
TGTGCCAGCAGCGTAGGAGGGCTACAGGGTCTCAATGAGCAGTTCTTC
>NA|NA|TRBV28|TRBJ1-1|11
CASRGRTEAFF
TGTGCCAGCAGGGGGCGCACTGAAGCTTTCTTT
>NA|NA|TRBV5-6|TRBJ1-2|17
CASSKLTGLESQGGYTF
TGTGCCAGCAGCAAACTAACGGGTTTGGAGAGTCAGGGTGGCTACACCTTC
>TRBD1|NA|TRBV27|TRBJ2-7|14
CASSYGQVGYEQYF
TGTGCCAGCAGTTATGGACAGGTAGGCTACGAGCAGTACTTC
>NA|NA|TRBV15|TRBJ1-5|15
CATSRDKGSNQPQHF
TGTGCCACCAGCAGAGATAAGGGGAGCAATCAGCCCCAGCATTTT
>TRBD2|NA|TRBV3-1/TRBV3-2|TRBJ2-1|18
CASTQGSSGMVKYNEQFF
TGTGCCAGCACCCAAGGATCTAGCGGGATGGTGAAATACAATGAGCAGTTCTTC
>NA|once|TRBV10-1|TRBJ2-2|15
CASSDPQSGTGELFF
TGCGCCAGCAGTGATCCCCAGTCGGGCACCGGGGAGCTGTTTTTT
>NA|NA|TRBV19|TRBJ1-6|14
CASSIDRLDSPLHF
TGTGCCAGTAGTATCGACAGGTTGGATTCACCCCTCCACTTT
>TRBD1|NA|TRBV29-1|TRBJ1-1|13
CSVSPTGGASAFF
TGCAGCGTTTCCCCGACAGGGGGCGCTTCGGCTTTCTTT
>TRBD1|NA|TRBV2|TRBJ2-4|15
CASSPDRVAKNIQYF
TGTGCCAGCAGCCCGGACAGGGTGGCCAAAAACATTCAGTACTTC
>NA|NA|TRBV30|TRBJ2-5|14
CAWSVWGDAETQYF
TGTGCCTGGAGTGTCTGGGGGGACGCTGAGACCCAGTACTTC
>NA|NA|TRBV19|TRBJ2-1|14
CASSPSLTVNEQFF
TGTGCCAGTAGTCCCTCTTTGACAGTCAATGAGCAGTTCTTC
>TRBD1|NA|TRBV30|TRBJ1-6|14
CAWSSDRGNSPLHF
TGTGCCTGGAGTTCAGACAGGGGTAATTCACCCCTCCACTTT
>TRBD1|medium-sized|TRBV27|TRBJ2-2|15
CASSISQGYNGELFF
TGTGCCAGCAGTATTTCACAGGGGTATAACGGGGAGCTGTTTTTT
>TRBD1|NA|TRBV29-1|TRBJ1-4|15
CSAGTGGPTNEKLFF
TGCAGCGCCGGGACAGGGGGCCCGACTAATGAAAAACTGTTTTTT
>TRBD2|NA|TRBV28|TRBJ2-1|16
CASSSPGLAGVNEQFF
TGTGCCAGCAGTTCACCGGGACTAGCGGGAGTCAATGAGCAGTTCTTC
>NA|NA|TRBV19|TRBJ2-7|15
CASSALGGATYEQYF
TGTGCCAGTAGCGCGTTAGGGGGGGCCACCTACGAGCAGTACTTC
>NA|NA|TRBV7-6|TRBJ2-2|13
CASSLAPGGELFF
TGTGCCAGCAGCTTAGCGCCGGGGGGGGAGCTGTTTTTT
>TRBD2|NA|TRBV5-1|TRBJ2-7|16
CASREGTSGRSYEQYF
TGCGCCAGCAGGGAGGGGACTAGCGGGAGATCCTACGAGCAGTACTTC
>TRBD1|NA|TRBV5-1|TRBJ1-4|17
CASSQTLTQGDYEKLFF
TGCGCCAGCAGCCAGACCCTCACACAGGGGGATTATGAAAAACTGTTTTTT
>NA|NA|TRBV5-1|TRBJ1-2|14
CASTDSGGPFGYTF
TGCGCCAGCACGGACTCGGGGGGGCCGTTTGGCTACACCTTC
>NA|NA|TRBV13|TRBJ1-2|12
CASSVGLYGYTF
TGTGCCAGCAGCGTGGGACTCTATGGCTACACCTTC
>TRBD2|NA|TRBV20-1|TRBJ2-3|15
CSASKTSGRGDTQYF
TGCAGTGCTAGTAAGACTAGCGGGAGGGGGGATACGCAGTATTTT
>TRBD2|NA|TRBV28|TRBJ2-1|15
CASSQGTISYNEQFF
TGTGCCAGCAGTCAAGGGACTATCTCCTACAATGAGCAGTTCTTC
>NA|NA|TRBV27|TRBJ1-6|13
CASSFGANSPLHF
TGTGCCAGCAGTTTCGGTGCCAATTCACCCCTCCACTTT
>TRBD2|NA|TRBV28|TRBJ2-5|15
CASSFRREVIETQYF
TGTGCCAGCAGTTTTCGTCGGGAGGTGATTGAGACCCAGTACTTC
>NA|once|TRBV9|TRBJ2-2|17
CASSVGVRVYESGELFF
TGTGCCAGCAGCGTAGGGGTCAGGGTGTATGAGTCCGGGGAGCTGTTTTTT
>NA|NA|TRBV19|TRBJ1-5|15
CASSKTGGSGQPQHF
TGTGCCAGTAGTAAGACGGGGGGCTCCGGTCAGCCCCAGCATTTT
>NA|NA|TRBV29-1|TRBJ2-1|12
CSLGTPYNEQFF
TGCAGCCTCGGGACTCCTTACAATGAGCAGTTCTTC
>TRBD1|NA|TRBV11-3|TRBJ1-1|15
CASSLAGQGGTEAFF
TGTGCCAGCAGCTTAGCGGGACAGGGTGGGACTGAAGCTTTCTTT
>TRBD2|NA|TRBV11-2|TRBJ2-1|14
CASTPTGRGGEQFF
TGTGCCAGCACCCCAACCGGGAGGGGCGGTGAGCAGTTCTTC
>NA|NA|TRBV18|TRBJ2-1|16
CASSPQAEMTYNEQFF
TGTGCCAGCTCACCACAAGCTGAGATGACCTACAATGAGCAGTTCTTC
>NA|NA|TRBV29-1|TRBJ1-1|12
CSVAYEDTEAFF
TGCAGCGTTGCGTATGAGGACACTGAAGCTTTCTTT
>TRBD1|NA|TRBV18|TRBJ2-1|16
CASSALGTGVNNEQFF
TGTGCCAGCTCAGCATTGGGGACAGGGGTAAACAATGAGCAGTTCTTC
>NA|NA|TRBV14|TRBJ2-7|11
CASSQDIEQYF
TGTGCCAGCAGCCAAGATATCGAGCAGTACTTC
>TRBD1|NA|TRBV15|TRBJ2-6|19
CATSKSPGQSAPGANVLTF
TGTGCCACCAGCAAAAGTCCGGGACAGTCAGCTCCTGGGGCCAACGTCCTGACTTTC
>NA|NA|TRBV19|TRBJ2-7|14
CASSMVPYGDEQYF
TGTGCCAGTAGTATGGTACCTTACGGGGACGAGCAGTACTTC
>TRBD2|NA|TRBV6-5|TRBJ2-7|15
CASSYSSGRAYEQYF
TGTGCCAGCAGTTACTCTAGCGGGAGGGCCTACGAGCAGTACTTC
>TRBD2|NA|TRBV27|TRBJ2-3|18
CASSPRGAGDLGTDTQYF
TGTGCCAGCAGTCCCCGAGGAGCGGGAGATCTCGGCACAGATACGCAGTATTTT
>NA|few|TRBV18|TRBJ1-2|15
CASSRSGGADYGYTF
TGTGCCAGCTCGCGCTCGGGAGGCGCTGACTATGGCTACACCTTC
>NA|NA|TRBV2|TRBJ2-1|13
CASLPRIYNEQFF
TGTGCCAGCCTTCCTAGGATCTACAATGAGCAGTTCTTC
>TRBD2|NA|TRBV28|TRBJ2-7|15
CASGSSGRFPDEQYF
TGTGCCAGCGGTTCTAGCGGGAGGTTTCCGGACGAGCAGTACTTC
>NA|NA|TRBV5-6|TRBJ2-2|12
CASSSQNGELFF
TGTGCCAGCAGCTCCCAAAACGGGGAGCTGTTTTTT
>NA|NA|TRBV5-1|TRBJ2-2|13
CASSLRDTGELFF
TGCGCCAGCAGCTTGCGGGACACCGGGGAGCTGTTTTTT
>NA|NA|TRBV6-1|TRBJ2-6|17
CASSESPGISGANVLTF
TGTGCCAGCAGTGAAAGCCCCGGGATCTCTGGGGCCAACGTCCTGACTTTC
>NA|NA|TRBV6-5|TRBJ1-1|14
CASSYSGGGDEAFF
TGTGCCAGCAGTTACTCGGGGGGGGGTGATGAAGCTTTCTTT
>TRBD1|NA|TRBV28|TRBJ1-2|14
CASSPGQGGYGYTF
TGTGCCAGCAGTCCCGGACAGGGTGGCTATGGCTACACCTTC
>NA|NA|TRBV24-1|TRBJ2-2|13
CAAEDSNTGELFF
TGTGCCGCCGAGGATTCAAACACCGGGGAGCTGTTTTTT
>NA|NA|TRBV28|TRBJ2-1|13
CASREISYNEQFF
TGTGCCAGCAGAGAGATCTCCTACAATGAGCAGTTCTTC
>TRBD2|NA|TRBV14|TRBJ2-5|17
CASSLTSGRALKETQYF
TGTGCCAGCAGCCTCACTAGCGGGAGGGCCCTCAAGGAGACCCAGTACTTC
>TRBD1|NA|TRBV7-9|TRBJ1-1|15
CASSRPGQPNTEAFF
TGTGCCAGCAGTCGTCCGGGACAGCCTAACACTGAAGCTTTCTTT
>TRBD2|NA|TRBV7-9|TRBJ2-7|15
CASSQEGREINEQYF
TGTGCCAGCAGCCAGGAGGGGAGGGAAATCAACGAGCAGTACTTC
>NA|NA|TRBV19|TRBJ1-2|13
CASSTELNYGYTF
TGTGCCAGTAGTACTGAACTCAACTATGGCTACACCTTC
>NA|NA|TRBV18|TRBJ1-6|16
CASSPQGVSYNSPLHF
TGTGCCAGCTCACCACAGGGGGTCTCCTATAATTCACCCCTCCACTTT
>TRBD2|NA|TRBV29-1|TRBJ2-5|11
CSVPGGETQYF
TGCAGCGTTCCGGGAGGCGAGACCCAGTACTTC
>TRBD2|NA|TRBV7-9|TRBJ2-7|15
CASSFRTSGAYEQYF
TGTGCCAGCAGCTTCCGGACTAGCGGGGCTTACGAGCAGTACTTC
>NA|NA|TRBV9|TRBJ2-3|14
CASSVGSGADTQYF
TGTGCCAGCAGCGTAGGCTCGGGGGCAGATACGCAGTATTTT
>TRBD2|few|TRBV5-1|TRBJ2-7|15
CASSVGTSGRYEQYF
TGCGCCAGCAGCGTCGGGACTAGCGGGAGATACGAGCAGTACTTC
>TRBD2|NA|TRBV28|TRBJ2-1|16
CASSFNSGSAYNEQFF
TGTGCCAGCAGTTTTAATAGCGGGAGCGCATACAATGAGCAGTTCTTC
>TRBD2|NA|TRBV5-1|TRBJ2-2|15
CASSLTSGDLGELFF
TGCGCCAGCAGCTTGACTAGCGGGGACCTCGGGGAGCTGTTTTTT